These 3 T cell receptor beta chains were all obtained from the same sample, sequenced in a study of cytomegalovirus exposure and HLA in healthy donors. Primers included in the PCR were 60 Vbeta and 13 Jbeta primers. The repertoire was sequenced with immunoSEQ multiplex PCR; TCRdb's copy has only in-frame clones and lacks some. This table holds 150,000 to 250,000 clones, around 78% found once. The sample comprised PBMCs. The receptors here all came from a man aged 30 to 39 in good health and CMV-seronegative.

CDR3 residues: CASSSMGGYNEQFF. CDR3 coding DNA: TGTGCCAGCAGCTCGATGGGGGGGTACAATGAGCAGTTCTTC. The chain uses TRBV11-2 and TRBJ2-1; 7 positions agree with TRBD2. J lost 4 bases, V lost 4 bases, and 4 bases had no gene match. Germline-derived CDR1 and CDR2 are SGHAT and FQNNGV. The CDR3 extends over 14 amino acids.

The chain combines TRBV6-5 with TRBJ2-1, with 7 bases matching TRBD2. The CDR3 has 13 residues. V was pared by 6 bases and J by 1 base, with 0 bases of the junction left unmatched. Germline V gene data show CDR1 as MNHEY and CDR2 as SVGAGI. The CDR3 is CASRLASYNEQFF. The DNA for the CDR3 is TGTGCCAGCAGACTAGCGTCCTACAATGAGCAGTTCTTC.

The rearrangement joins TRBV4-1 to TRBJ1-4; 7 positions agree with TRBD1. V was clipped by 1 base and J by 8 bases; unmatched bases: 7. CDR3 length equals 15 residues. Germline CDR1 reads MGHRA; CDR2 reads YSYEKL. CDR3: CASSQGRTGWEKLFF. The CDR3 DNA reads as TGCGCCAGCAGCCAAGGACGGACAGGTTGGGAAAAACTGTTTTTT.